This is a list of T cell receptor beta chains from one sample in a study of blood T cells in healthy people across ages. MiXCR, run by TCRdb on the 5' RACE reads, gives a single entry per CDR3 protein. Of 270,000 or so distinct CDR3 sequences in the sample, 27% were seen once. Sequencing was carried out using blood. The receptors originated from a woman aged 70-85 years in good health. CDR3s include the opening cysteine and the closing phenylalanine or tryptophan. The D gene is left open where the match is weak. Clone size is stated in some rows and not others, as once, few, many or a class when expanded.

J gene: TRBJ1-3; clone size: few; V gene: TRBV5-1; D gene: .; CDR3 DNA: TGCGCCAGCAGCTTAATCCCGAACTTCTCTGGAAACACCATATATTTT; CDR3 protein: CASSLIPNFSGNTIYF
J gene: TRBJ2-1; clone size: few; V gene: TRBV6-2/TRBV6-3; D gene: .; CDR3 DNA: TGTGCCAGCAGTTACGAGCGGGCGCCCTACAATGAGCAGTTCTTC; CDR3 protein: CASSYERAPYNEQFF
J gene: TRBJ1-2; clone size: few; V gene: TRBV6-2/TRBV6-3; D gene: TRBD1; CDR3 DNA: TGTGCCAGCAGTTACCCCCAGGGACAGGAATTCCTCTATGGCTACACCTTC; CDR3 protein: CASSYPQGQEFLYGYTF
J gene: TRBJ1-1; clone size: once; V gene: TRBV5-1; D gene: .; CDR3 DNA: TGCGCCAGCAGCCTGGTCAGTGACAACACTGAAGCTTTCTTT; CDR3 protein: CASSLVSDNTEAFF
J gene: TRBJ1-6; clone size: .; V gene: TRBV29-1; D gene: .; CDR3 DNA: TGCAGCGTTTCTACTTCTCTGGGGGGTTCACCCCTCCACTTT; CDR3 protein: CSVSTSLGGSPLHF
J gene: TRBJ2-1; clone size: .; V gene: TRBV4-2; D gene: TRBD2; CDR3 DNA: TGTGCCAGCAGCCAACAACTAGCGGGAGAGGATGAGCAGTTCTTC; CDR3 protein: CASSQQLAGEDEQFF
J gene: TRBJ2-3; clone size: .; V gene: TRBV7-2; D gene: TRBD2; CDR3 DNA: TGTGCCAGCAGCTTATGGGGCGGGAGACCAGATACGCAGTATTTT; CDR3 protein: CASSLWGGRPDTQYF
J gene: TRBJ1-5; clone size: once; V gene: TRBV7-2; D gene: .; CDR3 DNA: TGTGCCAGCAGCCCGGGGCCTAGCAATCAGCCCCAGCATTTT; CDR3 protein: CASSPGPSNQPQHF
J gene: TRBJ2-1; clone size: .; V gene: TRBV6-5; D gene: TRBD2; CDR3 DNA: TGTGCCAGCAGTCCCACTAGCGACTACAATGAGCAGTTCTTC; CDR3 protein: CASSPTSDYNEQFF
J gene: TRBJ1-2; clone size: .; V gene: TRBV11-2; D gene: .; CDR3 DNA: TGTGCCAGCAGCTCAAGACTGAGCTATGGCTACACCTTC; CDR3 protein: CASSSRLSYGYTF
J gene: TRBJ2-5; clone size: few; V gene: TRBV15; D gene: TRBD1; CDR3 DNA: TGTGCCACCAGCAGAGGGGGACAGCAAGAGACCCAGTACTTC; CDR3 protein: CATSRGGQQETQYF
J gene: TRBJ2-7; clone size: .; V gene: TRBV11-2; D gene: TRBD1; CDR3 DNA: TGTGCCGGCAGCTTGACGGGACAGAAACCCTACGAGCAGTACTTC; CDR3 protein: CAGSLTGQKPYEQYF
J gene: TRBJ1-1; clone size: few; V gene: TRBV28; D gene: TRBD1; CDR3 DNA: TGTGCCAGCAGTTCGCCCGGAGCCTATGGGACAGACACTGAAGCTTTCTTT; CDR3 protein: CASSSPGAYGTDTEAFF
J gene: TRBJ2-6; clone size: few; V gene: TRBV12-3/TRBV12-4; D gene: .; CDR3 DNA: TGTGCCAGCAGTCGGACAGCAGGGGCCAACGTCCTGACTTTC; CDR3 protein: CASSRTAGANVLTF
J gene: TRBJ1-2; clone size: few; V gene: TRBV4-3; D gene: .; CDR3 DNA: TGCGCCAGCAGCCAAGATGTTGGCGGTTTGAAAGGCTACACCTTC; CDR3 protein: CASSQDVGGLKGYTF
J gene: TRBJ2-7; clone size: once; V gene: TRBV6-1; D gene: TRBD2; CDR3 DNA: TGTGCCAGCAGCCCTATACCTAGCGGGAGTGTTTACGAGCAGTACTTC; CDR3 protein: CASSPIPSGSVYEQYF
J gene: TRBJ2-4; clone size: .; V gene: TRBV7-9; D gene: .; CDR3 DNA: TGTGCCAGCAGGCGTGACCCCGGCGGGAACATTCAGTACTTC; CDR3 protein: CASRRDPGGNIQYF
J gene: TRBJ1-4; clone size: .; V gene: TRBV5-1; D gene: .; CDR3 DNA: TGCGCCAGCAGGAAAACCGAATCCGGACAGCCAACCGGAGGAGAAAAACTGTTTTTT; CDR3 protein: CASRKTESGQPTGGEKLFF
J gene: TRBJ1-1; clone size: few; V gene: TRBV29-1; D gene: .; CDR3 DNA: TGCAGCGTTGATGAAACAGGGACTAACACTGAAGCTTTCTTT; CDR3 protein: CSVDETGTNTEAFF
J gene: TRBJ1-2; clone size: once; V gene: TRBV28; D gene: .; CDR3 DNA: TGTGCCAGCAGCTTGGAAGTGTCCTATGGCTACACCTTC; CDR3 protein: CASSLEVSYGYTF
J gene: TRBJ2-6; clone size: few; V gene: TRBV18; D gene: .; CDR3 DNA: TGTGCCAGCTCACCGGCGGTCTCTGGGGCCAACGTCCTGACTTTC; CDR3 protein: CASSPAVSGANVLTF
J gene: TRBJ2-5; clone size: many; V gene: TRBV6-6; D gene: .; CDR3 DNA: TGTGCCAGCAGCCAATCCCAGGGCCGGGGGACCCAGTACTTC; CDR3 protein: CASSQSQGRGTQYF
J gene: TRBJ1-2; clone size: .; V gene: TRBV7-9; D gene: .; CDR3 DNA: TGTGCCAGCAGCCAACCGGGCCCTTATGGCTACACCTTC; CDR3 protein: CASSQPGPYGYTF
J gene: TRBJ2-5; clone size: .; V gene: TRBV27; D gene: TRBD2; CDR3 DNA: TGTGCCAGCAGTTTCCGAGGACTAGCGGGAGTTGAGGAGACCCAGTACTTC; CDR3 protein: CASSFRGLAGVEETQYF
J gene: TRBJ2-7; clone size: few; V gene: TRBV4-1; D gene: TRBD1; CDR3 DNA: TGCGCCAGCAGCCCGACCAGGGCGGGGGACAGGGACACCGAGCAGTACTTC; CDR3 protein: CASSPTRAGDRDTEQYF
J gene: TRBJ2-2; clone size: .; V gene: TRBV7-8; D gene: .; CDR3 DNA: TGTGCCAGCAGCTTAGAATGGGAGGAGCTGTTTTTT; CDR3 protein: CASSLEWEELFF
J gene: TRBJ2-1; clone size: .; V gene: TRBV6-5; D gene: TRBD2; CDR3 DNA: TGTGCCAGCAGTCCGGCGGGAGTGCACAATGAGCAGTTCTTC; CDR3 protein: CASSPAGVHNEQFF
J gene: TRBJ1-2; clone size: .; V gene: TRBV15; D gene: .; CDR3 DNA: TGTACCACCAGCGGAGCAGTTAGCACTAACTATGGCTACACCTTC; CDR3 protein: CTTSGAVSTNYGYTF
J gene: TRBJ1-1; clone size: .; V gene: TRBV27; D gene: .; CDR3 DNA: TGTGCCAGCAGTCTATCACCGAAGCCGAACACTGAAGCTTTCTTT; CDR3 protein: CASSLSPKPNTEAFF
J gene: TRBJ1-2; clone size: .; V gene: TRBV28; D gene: .; CDR3 DNA: TGTGCCAGCAGTTCAGGGCCAGATGGCTACACCTTC; CDR3 protein: CASSSGPDGYTF
J gene: TRBJ2-7; clone size: .; V gene: TRBV5-1; D gene: .; CDR3 DNA: TGCGCCAGCAGCTTCCTTTATCGAGGGAGAGGTAATGTCGAGCAGTACTTC; CDR3 protein: CASSFLYRGRGNVEQYF
J gene: TRBJ2-7; clone size: few; V gene: TRBV20-1; D gene: TRBD2; CDR3 DNA: TGCAGTGCTAGACCCTTAGCGGGAGGGGGATACGAGCAGTACTTC; CDR3 protein: CSARPLAGGGYEQYF
J gene: TRBJ1-5; clone size: few; V gene: TRBV3-1; D gene: .; CDR3 DNA: TGTGCCAGCAGCCATAACTCGGTGGGCAGGATAAATCAGCCCCAGCATTTT; CDR3 protein: CASSHNSVGRINQPQHF
J gene: TRBJ1-2; clone size: few; V gene: TRBV11-2; D gene: .; CDR3 DNA: TGTCCCAGCAGCTTACCAGGCTCGAGCGGCTACACCTTC; CDR3 protein: CPSSLPGSSGYTF
J gene: TRBJ1-4; clone size: .; V gene: TRBV20-1; D gene: .; CDR3 DNA: TGCAGTGCTATTAGTGGTGAAAAACTGTTTTTT; CDR3 protein: CSAISGEKLFF
J gene: TRBJ2-7; clone size: .; V gene: TRBV4-1; D gene: .; CDR3 DNA: TGCGCCAGCGGCGAAGAGGGGGAGGGATTCTACGAGCAGTACTTC; CDR3 protein: CASGEEGEGFYEQYF
J gene: TRBJ1-1; clone size: many; V gene: TRBV6-6; D gene: .; CDR3 DNA: TGTGCCAGCAGTAGGAGGGAAGAAGCTTTCTTT; CDR3 protein: CASSRREEAFF
J gene: TRBJ1-2; clone size: .; V gene: TRBV11-2; D gene: .; CDR3 DNA: TGTGCCAGCGGAGACAGCCGTGGCTACACCTTC; CDR3 protein: CASGDSRGYTF
J gene: TRBJ2-3; clone size: .; V gene: TRBV11-2; D gene: .; CDR3 DNA: TGTGCCAGCAGTGTAAGTCGGGCCGCAGATACGCAGTATTTT; CDR3 protein: CASSVSRAADTQYF
J gene: TRBJ1-5; clone size: .; V gene: TRBV4-1; D gene: .; CDR3 DNA: TGCGCCAGCAGCCAAGGGAGGATCTTGGGTACTAATAGCAATCGGCCCCAGCATTTT; CDR3 protein: CASSQGRILGTNSNRPQHF
J gene: TRBJ2-1; clone size: .; V gene: TRBV10-1; D gene: TRBD1; CDR3 DNA: TGCGCCAGCAGTGAGAGGACAGGGGGCTTCAATGAGCAGTTCTTC; CDR3 protein: CASSERTGGFNEQFF
J gene: TRBJ1-1; clone size: .; V gene: TRBV7-9; D gene: .; CDR3 DNA: TGTGCCAGCAGCCCAAGTCAGACAGTGAACACTGAAGCTTTCTTT; CDR3 protein: CASSPSQTVNTEAFF
J gene: TRBJ2-5; clone size: .; V gene: TRBV20-1; D gene: TRBD2; CDR3 DNA: TGCAGTGCCCACCAAGGCGGCGGGACTAGGGAGTTCTTC; CDR3 protein: CSAHQGGGTREFF
J gene: TRBJ2-1; clone size: .; V gene: TRBV2; D gene: .; CDR3 DNA: TGTGCCAGCAGTGGGACTTACAATGAGCAGTTCTTC; CDR3 protein: CASSGTYNEQFF
J gene: TRBJ2-5; clone size: few; V gene: TRBV9; D gene: .; CDR3 DNA: TGTGCCAGCAGCGTACGTCCCGGGGAGACCCAGTACTTC; CDR3 protein: CASSVRPGETQYF
J gene: TRBJ1-2; clone size: few; V gene: TRBV11-2; D gene: .; CDR3 DNA: TGTGCCAGCAGCTCTTCTCGGACAAATGGCTACACCTTC; CDR3 protein: CASSSSRTNGYTF
J gene: TRBJ2-3; clone size: many; V gene: TRBV29-1; D gene: .; CDR3 DNA: TGCAGCGCCCGTGGCCAGGGGAGAGATACGCAGTATTTT; CDR3 protein: CSARGQGRDTQYF
J gene: TRBJ2-4; clone size: .; V gene: TRBV6-1; D gene: .; CDR3 DNA: TGTGCCAGCAGACACGTCGGCGTCCACGCCCTAGCCAAAAACATTCAGTACTTC; CDR3 protein: CASRHVGVHALAKNIQYF
J gene: TRBJ2-5; clone size: .; V gene: TRBV6-2/TRBV6-3; D gene: .; CDR3 DNA: TGTGCCAGCAGACCGTCACAGGTTACGGCCCAGTACTTC; CDR3 protein: CASRPSQVTAQYF
J gene: TRBJ1-1; clone size: few; V gene: TRBV4-2; D gene: .; CDR3 DNA: TGTGCCAGCAGCCAAGATAGGAGCCGGGGGGCTTTCTTT; CDR3 protein: CASSQDRSRGAFF
J gene: TRBJ2-3; clone size: .; V gene: TRBV5-1; D gene: .; CDR3 DNA: TGCGCCAGCAGCTTGGCTTGGCAGGGCACAGATACGCAGTATTTT; CDR3 protein: CASSLAWQGTDTQYF
J gene: TRBJ2-1; clone size: many; V gene: TRBV6-1; D gene: .; CDR3 DNA: TGTACCGTCGGAGGGGCTTTCCTAATGAATGAGCAGTTCTTC; CDR3 protein: CTVGGAFLMNEQFF
J gene: TRBJ2-7; clone size: .; V gene: TRBV28; D gene: .; CDR3 DNA: TGTGCCAGCAGTCGCTCGGGGGCGAGTGAGCAGTACTTC; CDR3 protein: CASSRSGASEQYF
J gene: TRBJ2-3; clone size: few; V gene: TRBV29-1; D gene: .; CDR3 DNA: TGCAGCGGGGACGAGGGAGGCACAGATACGCAGTATTTT; CDR3 protein: CSGDEGGTDTQYF
J gene: TRBJ2-5; clone size: .; V gene: TRBV3-1; D gene: TRBD2; CDR3 DNA: TGTGCCAGCAGCCAGGCCTCTAGCGGGGGGGCCATCCAGTACTTC; CDR3 protein: CASSQASSGGAIQYF
J gene: TRBJ2-5; clone size: few; V gene: TRBV28; D gene: TRBD2; CDR3 DNA: TGTGCCAGCAGTTCAGTAGCGGGAGAAAGCCCAGAGACCCAGTACTTC; CDR3 protein: CASSSVAGESPETQYF
J gene: TRBJ2-5; clone size: .; V gene: TRBV7-9; D gene: .; CDR3 DNA: TGTGCCAGCGGCCGGATCCAAGAGACCCAGTACTTC; CDR3 protein: CASGRIQETQYF
J gene: TRBJ2-5; clone size: .; V gene: TRBV7-3; D gene: .; CDR3 DNA: TGTGCCAGCAGCCGCAGCAAAGAAGAGACCCAGTACTTC; CDR3 protein: CASSRSKEETQYF
J gene: TRBJ2-1; clone size: .; V gene: TRBV15; D gene: .; CDR3 DNA: TGTGCCACCAGCAGACAGTTCAATGAGCAGTTCTTC; CDR3 protein: CATSRQFNEQFF
J gene: TRBJ1-4; clone size: many; V gene: TRBV7-9; D gene: .; CDR3 DNA: TGTGCCAGCAGCTCCATTGGGGGGATTAATGAAAAACTGTTTTTT; CDR3 protein: CASSSIGGINEKLFF